The text below deals with one TCR beta chain. Its antigen is unidentified. The V end lost 6 bases, the J end lost 1 base, and 6 bases lay between the germline ends. The germline V gene has CDR1 MNHNS and CDR2 SASEGT. The CDR3 has 13 residues. One entry per CDR3 protein, called by TCRdb with MiXCR from the 5' RACE reads. This table holds 550,000 to 700,000 distinct CDR3 sequences, about 20% found once. The source of the sample is a study of identical twins. General study results and limits: Findings came from cross-sectional statistics, without long-term follow-up of donors.

The same data also went into a second study, on T cells expressing NK-cell markers.

V is TRBV6-1 and J is TRBJ2-2, with D tentatively TRBD1 (5 bases). Sequencing was carried out using PBMCs. The source of this sequence is a woman aged 18-29 years in good health. CDR3 in amino acids: CASSGQNTGELFF. The CDR3, as DNA: TGTGCCAGCAGCGGACAGAACACCGGGGAGCTGTTTTTT.